A single T cell receptor (beta chain) is shown here with its context. The antigen remains undetermined. With a much larger clone just one base away, this may be a read error. The CDR3 contains 14 residues. CDR1 and CDR2 (germline): GTSNPN, SVGIG (reference sequence). These data originate in a study of molecular identifiers for immune sequencing clone quantification. Study-wide results and limits: Underestimated sizes of highly expanded clones could result from identical TCR molecules that share a barcode.

One entry per CDR3 protein results from TCRdb running MiXCR on the PCR reads. The data show about 40,000 distinct CDR3 sequences, 24% seen once. CD8+CD4-CCR7+CD45RA+ sorting gave the naive CD8 T cells. Specimen: naive CD8+ T cells from blood, with Jurkat cell RNA spiked in. Subset indicated: FACS-sorted CD8+CD4-CCR7+CD45RA+ naive T cells. The sequence was collected from a human donor in good health. Some libraries in this study had Jurkat cell RNA spiked in. The V and J genes are TRBV30 and TRBJ2-2; D is uncertain. CDR3 sequence (DNA): TGTGCCTGGAGTTGGCGGACGAACACCGAGGAGCTGTTTTTT. Its protein product is CAWSWRTNTEELFF.